This T cell receptor (beta chain) was identified during a study of cytomegalovirus exposure and HLA in healthy donors (dated 2017 in TCRdb). Context from the whole study: In an earlier analysis of under 600 of the donors, about 270 Gb of sequence data and 100 million or so unique TCR beta sequences from 180 million or so T cells were reported. An early release that covered about 600 HLA-typed donors contained approximately 320 gigabases of sequencing data and about 84 million unique TCR sequences. Among the approximately 400 genotyped donors, roughly 80% belonged to the genetic ancestry cluster associated with self-reported Caucasian donors. The study aimed to test whether signatures of past pathogen exposure could be identified by cataloging public T cell receptors. Using immunosequencing, the study profiled T cell repertoires from about 620 subjects and related those repertoires to cytomegalovirus serostatus. In addition to the first cohort of around 670 subjects, a separate validation cohort of approximately 130 different subjects was used. The study combined high-throughput TCR immunosequencing, statistical association of individual TCRs with disease status, and machine learning to predict cytomegalovirus infection status. In a later analysis, previously published TCR beta repertoires from some 640 donors were re-analyzed and high-resolution HLA genotyping was added so that TCR occurrence patterns could be studied. Rather than drawing on any new phenotypic data, the later analysis identified candidate immune exposures from TCR beta sequences and the way those sequences occurred across donors. In an earlier analysis of 550 to 700 of the donors, high-throughput TCR beta sequencing was used to judge whether each TCR beta V gene segment behaved as functional or pseudogenic. Donor age, sex, ethnicity and CMV serostatus were compiled together with the repertoire data. Genome-wide SNP genotypes for about 65% of the roughly 700 donors were used in a later genetic analysis, which treated that subset as a discovery cohort. All discovery cohort repertoires had been generated using a single sequencing platform. Both class I and class II loci were covered by HLA typing, at four-digit resolution. The number of donors typed differed by locus, with roughly 629-640 for A, B, C, DRB1 and DQB1, 522 for DQA1, over 600 for DPA1, and around 430 for DPB1. Because of strong linkage in the cohort, a few DR-DQ haplotypes were treated as single units for association and clustering. Across around 400 genotyped donors of the cohort, an average of approximately 220,000 unique TCR beta nucleotide sequences per donor were sequenced, and approximately 17% of those sequences were non-productive.

The cohort consisted of hundreds of healthy bone marrow donors. Cohort members were all nominally healthy when sampled, although unrecorded immune exposures were likely present. The donor tested CMV seronegative and was one of the 352 seronegative cohort members. A peripheral blood sample was provided by each donor, and peripheral blood mononuclear cells were used for TCR beta sequencing. Genomic DNA was extracted from the blood cell samples with the Qiagen DNeasy Blood Extraction Kit. The library was made by the immunoSEQ multiplex PCR assay. For the multiplex PCR, a mixture combining 60 forward primers for TCR Vbeta segments and 13 reverse primers for TCR Jbeta segments was used. The CDR3 region of rearranged TCR beta genes was amplified from genomic DNA with a multiplex PCR assay. Amplified TCR beta libraries were sequenced as 87-base-pair reads on the Illumina HiSeq System. The authors' pipeline ran thus. A later analysis tallied around 80 million unique TCR beta chains across the 666 repertoires, and around 9.9 million of those chains were shared by two or more donors. A nearest-neighbor algorithm error-corrected the raw reads and collapsed the reads into unique sequences, merging closely related sequences to remove PCR and sequencing errors. Alignment of CDR3 sequences to IMGT reference sequences was used to assign V, D and J gene segments. For a sequence to be retained, a match of at least six nucleotides to both a V gene segment and a J gene segment was required. Rearrangements were classified as productive when the CDR3 lacked stop codons and remained in frame with V and J, and all other rearrangements were classified as non-productive. CDR3 was defined by IMGT convention, running from the second conserved V-encoded cysteine to the conserved J-encoded phenylalanine. The earlier analysis of roughly 590 of the donors excluded any sequence lacking an unambiguous match to a single V gene segment. An earlier analysis of 550 to 650 of the donors classified V segments as functional when productive rearrangements were above 56.7% and as segregating when the standard deviation between donors was above 5%. A statistical classification framework was built for diagnosing cytomegalovirus status from the catalog of TCR beta chain sequences. A later analysis assigned V and J genes by comparing TCR nucleotide sequences with IMGT/GENE-DB human TR gene sequences. In a later analysis, CDR3 sequences and most-parsimonious VDJ recombination scenarios were assigned using the TCRdist pipeline. In a later analysis, each TCR beta chain was defined by its CDR3 amino acid sequence together with its V-gene family, and reads lacking a unique V-gene family were excluded. In a later analysis, around 650 highly shared, low-generation-probability nucleotide sequences were removed to address suspected cross-contamination and a sequencing artifact. In a later analysis, a clonal expansion index was calculated for each public chain from normalized within-repertoire ranks of inferred template counts. A later analysis computed generation probabilities with a VDJ recombination model fitted to out-of-frame rearrangements, and checked the results against IGoR. In a later analysis, TCR-TCR, TCR-HLA and TCR-CMV co-occurrence was scored with hypergeometric tests, and a repertoire-size bias correction was applied to TCR pairs. A later analysis estimated false discovery rates by permuting HLA or CMV assignments 20 times. In a later analysis, co-occurring TCRs were grouped using DBSCAN, with TCRdist sequence similarity added in when clustering inside HLA-allele-positive subsets. Co-occurrence clustering excluded repertoires with fewer than 30,000 or more than 120,000 public chains, plus five with anomalous nucleotide sharing. TCRdb obtained this table from immuneACCESS and retained in-frame rearrangements with V and J assigned. These tables miss some clones; where compared with another copy, unresolved V genes account for less than half of the shortfall, and the remainder is unexplained. V, J and clone size were drawn from that table, and D and trimming were deduced from the DNA. In all, the sample holds 150,000 or so clones, and roughly 66% of those were seen once. The biggest ten clones account for 1.6% of the sample.

What the research found in general, with its limitations: A group of highly shared sequence variants was considered likely to be a technical artifact of the sequencing pipeline. Because the 87-base-pair reads could not distinguish some IMGT-functional V segments, including TRBV6-2 and TRBV6-3, those segments were excluded. A later analysis found that TCR association rates varied across HLA loci, with DRB1 alleles showing the most associated TCRs and HLA-C alleles the fewest. The earlier analysis of nearly 600 of the donors excluded fewer than 20 rarely observed V segments, including chromosome 9 orphons, because counts were too low. In a later analysis, HLA-associated TCR beta chains were found to be more clonally expanded and to have lower generation probabilities than equally common non-associated chains. A further reported finding was that TCR beta sequences accurately predicted the HLA-A and HLA-B alleles for most subjects in the first cohort. The study gave a list of 150 to 200 TCR beta chains associated with cytomegalovirus. In a later analysis, several top co-occurrence clusters were reported to appear linked to parvovirus B19, influenza, CMV and Epstein-Barr virus. Specific HLA alleles were associated with 15,000 to 20,000 TCR beta sequences at a false discovery rate of 0.05 in a later analysis. Because HLA typing was missing for some donors at each locus, association tests included only the typed subset. In a later analysis, most CMV-associated TCR beta chains were found to appear HLA-restricted, with HLA associations seemingly driven largely by CMV exposure. Correlated functional status among segregating V segments might reflect linkage disequilibrium, but an unknown experimental factor could not be ruled out. A few of the identified cytomegalovirus-associated TCR beta chains were confirmed in vitro to be specific for cytomegalovirus antigens. In a later genetic analysis, a missense DCLRE1C variant was associated with V-gene and J-gene trimming of TCR beta chains, and the association was replicated in an independent cohort. It was suggested by the authors that the approach could potentially be generalized to other disease states and immunological phenotypes. Sequencing depth was assumed to be roughly uniform across donors in the presence/absence analyses, though that assumption may not hold. The classifier was reported to diagnose cytomegalovirus status with high specificity and sensitivity in both the original and validation cohorts. According to a later genetic analysis, donors in an Asian-associated ancestry cluster had fewer N-insertions in productive TCRs than the roughly 700-donor mean. Broadly in line with IMGT annotations, most TCR beta V segments showed up in productive rearrangements about 87% or about 30% of the time in an earlier analysis of 450 to 600 of the donors. Assigning TCR associations to individual alleles was difficult when HLA alleles, especially DR and DQ, strongly co-occurred. The cohort was sequenced for TCR beta chains only, and without alpha or paired-chain data the features that could be detected were limited. Across donors, most TCR sequences were observed very rarely, whereas some public TCRs were present in many individuals. CMV serostatus was the only immune exposure information available for the cohort.

With regard to this clone: Its antigen is not yet known. Per-base quality was not reported, and no clone a single base away is much larger than it. The same CDR3 also results from other DNA sequences found in this sample.

The CDR3 spans 15 residues, from the cysteine through the phenylalanine. The kept DNA is CDR3 alone, 45 bases in frame from the first base. Ends trimmed: V by 3 bases, J by 7 bases; bases unmatched to a gene: 6. Via the germline V gene, CDR1 is KGHSH and CDR2 LQKENI. The receptor chain draws on TRBV18 and TRBJ2-1; 10 junctional bases match TRBD2. The receptor's source is a woman under 30 in good health and CMV-seronegative. Specimen: PBMCs. CDR3 sequence: CASSPPGLASNEQFF. At the DNA level, the sequence is TGTGCCAGCTCACCTCCGGGACTAGCGAGTAATGAGCAGTTCTTC.